Presented here are 29 T cell receptor beta chains from one specimen sequenced in a study of blood T cell repertoires in COVID-19. Libraries were prepared by immunoSEQ multiplex PCR; TCRdb keeps only in-frame clonotypes and omits some of them. The sample holds just over 650,000 clones, about 87% seen once. What was sequenced was peripheral blood. The receptor set was obtained from a young woman with acute or convalescent COVID-19.

A few counts support this clone. The chain has TRBV6-5 and TRBJ1-1; D unresolved. CDR1 is MNHEY and CDR2 is SVGAGI in the germline V gene. Between the trimmed V and J ends, which lost 9 bases and 4 bases, there was a span of 15 bases. The CDR3 spans 13 residues. CDR3 coding DNA: TGTGCCAGTACTAGGGTTTCGGGCACTGAAGCTTTCTTT. Its protein is CASTRVSGTEAFF.

This clone was found once. The V gene is TRBV25-1, the J gene TRBJ1-2; D is unclear. The length of the CDR3 is 13 residues. With 6 bases removed from V and 4 bases from J, the gap between germline ends came to 12 bases. Germline V gives CDR1 MGHDK, CDR2 SYGVNS. CDR3 in amino acids: CASREDGFYGYTF. In DNA, the CDR3 is TGTGCCAGCAGGGAGGACGGATTCTATGGCTACACCTTC.

The CDR3: CASSEGASSYNEQFF. The CDR3 DNA reads as TGTGCCAGCAGTGAAGGCGCGAGCTCCTACAATGAGCAGTTCTTC. The chain recombines TRBV2 with TRBJ2-1; no clear D. The CDR3 runs to 15 residues. CDR1 and CDR2 (germline): SNHLY, FYNNEI. V was cut by 1 base and J by 0 bases, with 7 bases left in between. Using reference TRBV2 and TRBJ2-1 for the parts outside the CDR3, the full variable domain is EPEVTQTPSHQVTQMGQEVILRCVPISNHLYFYWYRQILGQKVEFLVSFYNNEISEKSEIFDDQFSVERPDGSNFTLKIRSTKLEDSAMYFCASSEGASSYNEQFFGPGTRLTVL.

This chain connects TRBV7-3 to TRBJ1-6; TRBD1 aligns across 9 bases. V dropped 5 bases and J dropped 8; count of bases not matched to a gene: 10. The CDR3 length is 16 residues. Germline V CDR1 and CDR2: SGHTA, FQGTGA. The CDR3: CASSLLGQGDYSPLHF. CDR3 nucleotide sequence: TGTGCCAGCAGCCTGTTGGGACAGGGCGATTATTCACCCCTCCACTTT.

V gene TRBV6-2 or TRBV6-3 combines with J gene TRBJ2-7; D is uncertain. Germline assignment: CDR1 MNHEY and CDR2 SVGEGT. The CDR3 covers 14 residues. Trimming pared 0 bases from V and 2 bases from J, leaving 8 bases between. Written as DNA, the CDR3 is TGTGCCAGCAGTTACTCTAGCCTAGCCTACGAGCAGTACTTC. Its protein product is CASSYSSLAYEQYF.

For this clone: The sample contains more than one DNA sequence encoding this CDR3. The chain uses TRBV6-5 and TRBJ1-1, with TRBD1 as a possible D gene (5 bases). The CDR3 runs 14 residues. CDR1 and CDR2 (germline): MNHEY, SVGAGI. V was shortened by 2 bases and J by 1 base, with 8 bases between the two germline ends. This chain's CDR3 is CASSYGGGNTEAFF. In nucleotides, the CDR3 is TGTGCCAGCAGTTACGGCGGGGGGAACACTGAAGCTTTCTTT.

This clone has just a few counts. The chain has TRBV4-1 and TRBJ1-1; D is uncertain. The CDR3 is 15 amino acids. Deletions cut 1 base from V and 8 bases from J, with 17 bases between. Germline values: CDR1 MGHRA, CDR2 YSYEKL. CDR3 nucleotide sequence: TGCGCCAGCAGCCAAGTAATCGCGCAGCACGGGGAAGCTTTCTTT. The encoded protein is CASSQVIAQHGEAFF.

V and J are TRBV6-5 and TRBJ1-2; D may be TRBD1 (6 bases). Trimming removed 0 bases from V and 3 bases from J, with 11 bases in between. CDR1 MNHEY and CDR2 SVGAGI come from the germline V gene. The CDR3 has 15 amino acids. The CDR3 DNA follows: TGTGCCAGCAGTTACTCAGGGGGTTGGGACTATGGCTACACCTTC. Translating gives CASSYSGGWDYGYTF.

This rearrangement joins TRBV10-3 to TRBJ2-1; unclear D gene. CDR3 length: 12 residues. The germline V gene has CDR1 ENHRY and CDR2 SYGVKD. Deletions cut 2 bases from V and 7 bases from J, with 6 bases between. The chain's CDR3 is CAISEQINEQFF. In DNA, the CDR3 is TGTGCCATCAGTGAGCAGATTAATGAGCAGTTCTTC.

This chain joins TRBV19 and TRBJ1-1; 9 positions match TRBD1. The ends lost 4 bases at V and 7 bases at J; junction bases unmatched: 10. This CDR3 contains 15 residues. The germline gives CDR1 LNHDA, CDR2 SQIVND (reference sequence). In DNA, the CDR3 is TGTGCCAGTAGTACCGGGACAGGGATCCTACTTGAAGCTTTCTTT. This gives the protein CASSTGTGILLEAFF. The whole variable domain, filled in from reference TRBV19 and TRBJ1-1, reads DGGITQSPKYLFRKEGQNVTLSCEQNLNHDAMYWYRQDPGQGLRLIYYSQIVNDFQKGDIAEGYSVSREKKESFPLTVTSAQKNPTAFYLCASSTGTGILLEAFFGQGTRLTVV.

The V and J genes are TRBV10-1 and TRBJ2-3, with TRBD2 matching 9 bases. The V segment lost 5 bases and the J segment 8 bases; nucleotides outside the gene matches: 11. The CDR3 length is 15 residues. Germline CDR1 is WNHNN and CDR2 is SYGVQD (reference sequence). The CDR3 reads CASSPNSGGVVTQYF. In DNA form, the CDR3 reads TGCGCCAGCAGTCCAAATAGCGGGGGTGTAGTTACGCAGTATTTT.

The chain links TRBV19 to TRBJ2-3; TRBD2 aligns across 9 bases. The CDR3 is made up of 16 amino acids. The V gene's germline CDR1 is LNHDA and CDR2 SQIVND (reference sequence). J gave up 3 bases and V 5 bases, and 9 bases lay outside the gene matches. The CDR3 DNA reads TGTGCCAGTAGTGTCCACGGCGGGGGGGCTACAGATACGCAGTATTTT. Translation gives CASSVHGGGATDTQYF.

This chain connects TRBV3-1 (or the pseudogene TRBV3-2) to TRBJ1-5; possibly TRBD1 for D (5 bases). Germline lookup yields CDR1 LGHDT and CDR2 YNNKEL (reference sequence). The CDR3 is 15 residues long. The V end lost 4 bases, the J end lost 1 base, and 11 bases lay between the germline ends. CDR3 loop: CASSPDSLSNQPQHF. CDR3 nucleotides: TGTGCCAGCAGCCCCGACAGTTTAAGCAATCAGCCCCAGCATTTT.

The chain has TRBV7-9 and TRBJ1-1; the match to TRBD1 covers 8 bases. The V and J ends lost 5 bases and 6 bases, in that order; junction bases with no gene match: 11. Per the germline V gene, CDR1 is SEHNR and CDR2 is FQNEAQ (reference sequence). The CDR3 has 15 residues. This CDR3 reads CASSRLTGAEAEAFF. The CDR3 region has the DNA TGTGCCAGCAGCCGACTGACAGGGGCGGAGGCTGAAGCTTTCTTT.

This rearrangement joins TRBV19 to TRBJ1-2; tentative D call: TRBD1 (5 bases). V lost 8 bases and J 4 bases, leaving 17 bases between the germline ends. The CDR3 sequence is 14 residues long. Germline CDR1 and CDR2: LNHDA and SQIVND (reference sequence). The chain's CDR3 is CASEVSGLTYGYTF. The CDR3 coding sequence is TGTGCCAGTGAGGTTTCGGGACTGACCTATGGCTACACCTTC.

This chain uses TRBV30 with TRBJ2-1; TRBD1 might be the D (6 bases). Germline CDR1 reads GTSNPN; CDR2 reads SVGIG (reference sequence). This CDR3 contains 12 residues. V was shortened by 8 bases and J by 3 bases, with 11 bases between the two germline ends. The CDR3 is CARTGNYNEQFF. The CDR3 coding sequence is TGTGCCAGAACAGGGAACTACAATGAGCAGTTCTTC.

The rearrangement joins TRBV2 to TRBJ1-2, with TRBD1 identical over 8 bases. The germline gives CDR1 SNHLY, CDR2 FYNNEI. The CDR3 is made up of 13 amino acids. V trimming: 6 bases; J trimming: 8 bases; junction bases outside the gene matches: 8. DNA for the CDR3: TGTGCCAGCAGATCCGGGGACAGGCGGGGCTACACCTTC. Translation: CASRSGDRRGYTF.

V and J are TRBV7-2 and TRBJ1-1, with unresolved D. CDR1 SGHTA and CDR2 FQGNSA come from the germline V gene. The CDR3 runs to 13 residues. V gave up 0 bases and J gave up 8 bases, with 10 bases separating them. CDR3 residues: CASSLAAGWEAFF. The CDR3, as DNA: TGTGCCAGCAGCTTAGCGGCAGGATGGGAAGCTTTCTTT. The whole variable domain, remainder taken from reference TRBV7-2 and TRBJ1-1, is GAGVSQSPSNKVTEKGKDVELRCDPISGHTALYWYRQSLGQGLEFLIYFQGNSAPDKSGLPSDRFSAERTGGSVSTLTIQRTQQEDSAVYLCASSLAAGWEAFFGQGTRLTVV.

About this clone itself: Distinct nucleotide sequences in the sample also encode this CDR3. The rearrangement links TRBV4-1 to TRBJ2-7; TRBD2 agrees at 7 bases. CDR3 length: 13 residues. Unmatched junction bases numbered 1, after V lost 1 base and J lost 4 bases. Germline V gene data show CDR1 as MGHRA and CDR2 as YSYEKL. The CDR3 spells CASSQGGGYEQYF. The CDR3 nucleotides are TGCGCCAGCAGCCAAGGCGGGGGTTACGAGCAGTACTTC.

CDR3 bases: TGTGCCAGCGGGCCGGGACAGGGGAGCAATCAGCCCCAGCATTTT. This codes for CASGPGQGSNQPQHF. V gene TRBV2 combines with J gene TRBJ1-5, with TRBD1 matching over 10 bases. V shed 8 bases and J 1 base; nucleotides not matched to a gene: 5. The CDR3 contains 15 residues. Germline lookup yields CDR1 SNHLY and CDR2 FYNNEI.

This chain links TRBV9 with TRBJ2-3; no definite D call. The germline gives CDR1 SGDLS, CDR2 YYNGEE. The V end was cut by 1 base, the J end by 2 bases, with 11 bases between. CDR3 length: 15 residues. In DNA, the CDR3 is TGTGCCAGCAGCGTAAGAGGCTCGGACACAGATACGCAGTATTTT. It yields the protein CASSVRGSDTDTQYF.

This rearrangement joins TRBV27 to TRBJ2-7, with TRBD1 as a possible D gene (6 bases). CDR1 and CDR2 from the germline V gene are MNHEY and SMNVEV (reference sequence). The CDR3 loop spans 14 amino acids. Trimming stripped 0 bases from V and 4 bases from J, with 10 bases between. The CDR3 DNA reads TGTGCCAGCAGTTTATCAAGGGGGATTTACGAGCAGTACTTC. It is translated as CASSLSRGIYEQYF.

The rearrangement joins TRBV6-5 to TRBJ2-7, with D possibly TRBD2 on 5 matching bases. Per germline, CDR1 MNHEY and CDR2 SVGAGI. The CDR3 totals 14 residues. The V end lost 2 bases, the J end lost 0 bases, and 8 bases lay between the germline ends. CDR3 coding DNA: TGTGCCAGCAGTTACGGAGGCCGCTCCTACGAGCAGTACTTC. Its protein product is CASSYGGRSYEQYF.

The chain links TRBV5-1 to TRBJ2-1, with D possibly being TRBD2 (6 bases). The CDR3 spans 13 residues. CDR1 is SGHRS and CDR2 is YFSETQ in the germline V gene. Trimming removed 5 bases at V and 5 bases at J, with 11 bases between. CDR3 nucleotide sequence: TGCGCCAGCAGTGGGAGGTCCAACAATGAGCAGTTCTTC. Its protein product is CASSGRSNNEQFF.

As concerns this clone: Other nucleotide sequences from this sample produce the same CDR3. This chain joins TRBV12-3 or TRBV12-4 and TRBJ1-2; 7 nucleotides match TRBD1. J was trimmed by 5 bases and V by 1 base; bases with no gene match: 1. This CDR3 has 13 amino acids. Written as DNA, the CDR3 is TGTGCCAGCAGTTTAGGGACAGGATATGGCTACACCTTC. Protein product: CASSLGTGYGYTF.

The V call is TRBV6-4, the J call TRBJ2-2, with TRBD1 as a possible D gene (6 bases). CDR3 length: 17 amino acids. Deletions cut 0 bases from V and 2 bases from J, with 13 bases between. Germline CDR1 MRHNA, CDR2 SNTAGT. Here the CDR3 DNA reads TGTGCCAGCAGTGACTCATTGGTGGGGGCTAACACCGGGGAGCTGTTTTTT. As protein: CASSDSLVGANTGELFF.

The gene calls are TRBV9 and TRBJ2-2, with D maybe TRBD1 (7 bases). Germline CDR1 reads SGDLS; CDR2 reads YYNGEE. CDR3 length: 16 amino acids. Deletions cut 3 bases from V and 4 bases from J, with 16 bases between. Here the CDR3 reads CASSARSRGVTGELFF. CDR3 bases: TGTGCCAGCAGCGCGCGAAGCAGGGGGGTCACCGGGGAGCTGTTTTTT.

The rearrangement uses TRBV4-3 and TRBJ1-2, with TRBD1 matching 8 bases. V shed 3 bases, J shed 4 bases, and the junction held 4 bases outside the gene matches. The CDR3 is 14 amino acids. Germline V CDR1 and CDR2: LGHNA, YSLEER. The CDR3 loop reads CASSHADRGYGYTF. CDR3 coding DNA: TGCGCCAGCAGCCACGCCGACAGGGGCTATGGCTACACCTTC.

V gene TRBV2 combines with J gene TRBJ1-3; D is unclear. Trimming shortened V by 6 bases and J by 0 bases, and 15 bases separated the two germline ends. Per the germline V gene, CDR1 is SNHLY and CDR2 is FYNNEI. This CDR3 has 16 amino acids. The CDR3 reads CASSPGPSGSGNTIYF. The CDR3 DNA follows: TGTGCCAGCAGCCCGGGTCCCTCGGGCTCTGGAAACACCATATATTTT. Complete variable domain (other parts from reference TRBV2 and TRBJ1-3): EPEVTQTPSHQVTQMGQEVILRCVPISNHLYFYWYRQILGQKVEFLVSFYNNEISEKSEIFDDQFSVERPDGSNFTLKIRSTKLEDSAMYFCASSPGPSGSGNTIYFGEGSWLTVV.